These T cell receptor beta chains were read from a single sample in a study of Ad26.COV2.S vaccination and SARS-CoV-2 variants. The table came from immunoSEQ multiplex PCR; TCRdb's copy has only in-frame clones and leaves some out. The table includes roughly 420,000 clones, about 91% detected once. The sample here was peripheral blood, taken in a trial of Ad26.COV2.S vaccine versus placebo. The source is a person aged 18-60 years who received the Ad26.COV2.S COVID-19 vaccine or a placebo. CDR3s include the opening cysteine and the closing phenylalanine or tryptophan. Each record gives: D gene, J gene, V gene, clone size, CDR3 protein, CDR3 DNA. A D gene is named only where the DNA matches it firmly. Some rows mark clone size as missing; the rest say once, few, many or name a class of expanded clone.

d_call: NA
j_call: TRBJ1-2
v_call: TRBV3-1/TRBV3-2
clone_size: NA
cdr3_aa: CASSHQVGAGHFFYGYTF
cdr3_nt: TGTGCCAGCAGCCATCAGGTAGGAGCAGGCCACTTTTTTTATGGCTACACCTTC

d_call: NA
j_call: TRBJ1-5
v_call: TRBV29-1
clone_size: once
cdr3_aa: CSVGGGKSNQPQHF
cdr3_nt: TGCAGCGTTGGGGGGGGAAAGAGCAATCAGCCCCAGCATTTT

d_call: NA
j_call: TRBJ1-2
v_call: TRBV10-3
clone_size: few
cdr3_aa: CAISESMGQTNGYTF
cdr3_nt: TGTGCCATCAGTGAGTCGATGGGGCAGACGAATGGCTACACCTTC

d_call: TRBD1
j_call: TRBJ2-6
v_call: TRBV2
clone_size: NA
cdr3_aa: CASTRDRVSGANVLTF
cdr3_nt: TGTGCCAGCACCCGGGACAGGGTATCTGGGGCCAACGTCCTGACTTTC

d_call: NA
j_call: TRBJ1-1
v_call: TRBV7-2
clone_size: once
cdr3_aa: CASSSRTAASAFF
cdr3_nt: TGTGCCAGCAGCTCTCGGACAGCCGCCTCAGCTTTCTTT

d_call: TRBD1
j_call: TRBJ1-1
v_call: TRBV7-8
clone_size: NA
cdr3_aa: CASSFGQGRPSTEAFF
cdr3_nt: TGTGCCAGCAGCTTCGGACAGGGCAGACCTAGCACTGAAGCTTTCTTT

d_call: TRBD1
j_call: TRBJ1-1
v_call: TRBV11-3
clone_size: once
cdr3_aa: CVSSLGGGNTEAFF
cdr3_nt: TGTGTCAGCAGCTTAGGGGGCGGTAACACTGAAGCTTTCTTT

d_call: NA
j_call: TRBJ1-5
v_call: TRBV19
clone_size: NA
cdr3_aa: CASSTTGLSNQPQHF
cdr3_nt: TGTGCCAGTAGTACAACAGGGCTGAGCAATCAGCCCCAGCATTTT

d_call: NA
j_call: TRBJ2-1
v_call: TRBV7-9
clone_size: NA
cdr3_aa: CASSLKSSFYNEQFF
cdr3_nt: TGTGCCAGCAGCTTAAAGAGCTCCTTCTACAATGAGCAGTTCTTC

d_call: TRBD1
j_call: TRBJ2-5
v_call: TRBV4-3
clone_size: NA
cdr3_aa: CASSQIYRGEQETQYF
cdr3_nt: TGCGCCAGCAGCCAAATTTACAGGGGTGAACAAGAGACCCAGTACTTC

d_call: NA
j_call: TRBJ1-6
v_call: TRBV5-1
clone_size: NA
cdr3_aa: CASSTGTGDNSPLHF
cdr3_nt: TGCGCCAGCAGCACCGGGACGGGTGATAATTCACCCCTCCACTTT

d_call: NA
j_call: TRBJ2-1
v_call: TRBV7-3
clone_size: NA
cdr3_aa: CARDRPPGRTSYNEQFF
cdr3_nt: TGTGCCAGGGACCGCCCGCCGGGACGAACCTCCTACAATGAGCAGTTCTTC

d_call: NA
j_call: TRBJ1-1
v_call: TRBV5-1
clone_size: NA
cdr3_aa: CASSIQGNTEAFF
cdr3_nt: TGCGCCAGCAGCATACAAGGAAACACTGAAGCTTTCTTT

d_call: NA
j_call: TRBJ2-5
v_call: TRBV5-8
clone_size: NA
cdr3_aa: CASSRGPEETQYF
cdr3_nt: TGTGCCAGCAGCCGCGGTCCCGAAGAGACCCAGTACTTC

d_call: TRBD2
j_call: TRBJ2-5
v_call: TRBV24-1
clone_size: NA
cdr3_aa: CATSDPGGAGETQYF
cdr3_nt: TGTGCCACCAGTGACCCCGGGGGGGCCGGAGAGACCCAGTACTTC

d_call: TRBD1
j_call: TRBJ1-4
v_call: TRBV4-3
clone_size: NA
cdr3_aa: CASAGGIRSDEKLFF
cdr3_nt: TGCGCCAGCGCAGGGGGTATACGGTCGGATGAAAAACTGTTTTTT

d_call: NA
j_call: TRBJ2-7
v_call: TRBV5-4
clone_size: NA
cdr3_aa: CASNRGGTGNDEQYF
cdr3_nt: TGTGCCAGCAACCGGGGGGGGACAGGGAACGACGAGCAGTACTTC

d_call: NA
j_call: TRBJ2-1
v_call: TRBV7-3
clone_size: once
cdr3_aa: CASSEGFTTYNEQFF
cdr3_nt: TGTGCCAGCAGCGAGGGCTTCACCACCTACAATGAGCAGTTCTTC

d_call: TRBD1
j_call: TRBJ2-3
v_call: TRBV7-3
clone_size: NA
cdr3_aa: CASSSRQGGDTQYF
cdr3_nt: TGTGCCAGCAGCTCCCGACAGGGGGGAGATACGCAGTATTTT

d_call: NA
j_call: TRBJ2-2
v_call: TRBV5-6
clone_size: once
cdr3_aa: CASSLGLRTGELFF
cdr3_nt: TGTGCCAGCAGCCTGGGCCTGCGGACCGGGGAGCTGTTTTTT

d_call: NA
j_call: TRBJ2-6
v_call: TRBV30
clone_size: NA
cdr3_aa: CAWSHGSGANVLTF
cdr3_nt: TGTGCCTGGAGTCATGGATCTGGGGCCAACGTCCTGACTTTC

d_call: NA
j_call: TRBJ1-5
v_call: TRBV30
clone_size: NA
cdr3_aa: CAWSRITQGLGSNQPQHF
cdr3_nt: TGTGCCTGGAGTAGGATTACACAGGGACTCGGTAGCAATCAGCCCCAGCATTTT